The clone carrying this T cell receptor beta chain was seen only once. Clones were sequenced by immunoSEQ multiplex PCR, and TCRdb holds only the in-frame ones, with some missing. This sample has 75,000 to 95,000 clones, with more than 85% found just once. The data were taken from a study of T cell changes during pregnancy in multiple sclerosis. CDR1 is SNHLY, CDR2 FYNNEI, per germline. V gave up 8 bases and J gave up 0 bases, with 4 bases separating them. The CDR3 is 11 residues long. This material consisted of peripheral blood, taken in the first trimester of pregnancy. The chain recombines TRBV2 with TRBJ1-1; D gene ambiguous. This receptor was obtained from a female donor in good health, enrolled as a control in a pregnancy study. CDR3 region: CASPVNTEAFF. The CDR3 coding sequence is TGTGCCAGCCCGGTGAACACTGAAGCTTTCTTT.